A selection of T cell receptor beta chains follows, all from one sample in a study of response to subunit inactivated influenza vaccine. TCRdb reanalysed the RT-PCR reads using MiXCR and keeps one entry per CDR3 protein. This sample has about 190,000 distinct CDR3 sequences, with over 13% found just once. The starting material was CD8+ T cells sorted from PBMCs, obtained more than 4 days after vaccination. The receptor source for this set is a man over 45 who received an inactivated influenza vaccine. The conserved cysteine and the conserved F or W are not part of the CDR3 here. Fields, in order: V gene, J gene, CDR3 protein.

>TRBV12-3/TRBV12-4|TRBJ2-1
ASSLGSEQF
>TRBV20-1|TRBJ2-1
SAGLAGDNEQF
>TRBV6-5|TRBJ2-7
ASSYSIEQY
>TRBV4-2|TRBJ2-7
ASSQERGSAYEQY
>TRBV29-1|TRBJ2-7
SVVFPWDRGTYEQY
>TRBV10-3|TRBJ2-7
AISEPGLAEDYEQY
>TRBV5-1|TRBJ2-7
ASSFGTGVYEQY
>TRBV7-9|TRBJ2-5
ATYPPGSQETQY
>TRBV20-1|TRBJ2-7
SAETRDSYEQY
>TRBV9|TRBJ2-1
ASSPTAGPNNEQF
>TRBV5-6|TRBJ2-2
ASSPAGHGELF
>TRBV15|TRBJ1-1
ATSSYRGATEAF
>TRBV15|TRBJ1-3
ATSEGTGGFGNTIY
>TRBV4-2|TRBJ2-7
ASSYAGASSYEQY
>TRBV5-6|TRBJ2-1
ASSLPRDYNEQF
>TRBV3-1|TRBJ2-7
ASSQGAKGYEQY
>TRBV7-9|TRBJ2-5
ASSLTSGGAGETQY